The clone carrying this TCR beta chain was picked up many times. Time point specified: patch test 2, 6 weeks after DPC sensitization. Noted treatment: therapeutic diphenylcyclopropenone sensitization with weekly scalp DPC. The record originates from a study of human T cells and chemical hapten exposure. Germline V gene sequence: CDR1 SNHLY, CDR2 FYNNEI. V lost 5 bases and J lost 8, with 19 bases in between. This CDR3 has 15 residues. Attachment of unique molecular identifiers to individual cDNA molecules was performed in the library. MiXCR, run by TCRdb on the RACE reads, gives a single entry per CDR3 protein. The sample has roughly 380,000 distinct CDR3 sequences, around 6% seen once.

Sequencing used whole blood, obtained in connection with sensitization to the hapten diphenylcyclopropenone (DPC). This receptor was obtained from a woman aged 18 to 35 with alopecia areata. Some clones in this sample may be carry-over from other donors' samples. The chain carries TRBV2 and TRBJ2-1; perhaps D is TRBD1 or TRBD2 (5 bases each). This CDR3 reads CASSSLGPGGDEQFF. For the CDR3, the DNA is TGTGCCAGCAGTTCTCTGGGGCCCGGAGGCGATGAGCAGTTCTTC.